Shown below are 30 T cell receptor beta chains from a single sample sequenced in a study of blood T cells in healthy people across ages. With a J-beta primer mix and a sample-barcoded 5' primer, a second PCR ran about 7 to 12 cycles. TCRdb reprocessed the 5' RACE reads with MiXCR, giving one entry per CDR3 protein. Among approximately 810,000 distinct CDR3 sequences listed, about 36% were seen once. The sequencing sample was made of blood. The receptors derive from a man aged 18 to 29 in good health.

A few counts support this clonotype. This rearrangement joins TRBV20-1 to TRBJ2-4, with TRBD1 matching over 7 bases. This CDR3 has 16 amino acids. Germline V gene data show CDR1 as DFQATT and CDR2 as SNEGSKA (reference sequence). With V trimmed by 5 bases and J by 3 bases, 13 bases remained unmatched. This CDR3 reads CSASPGQNVGKNIQYF. The CDR3 bases are TGCAGTGCTTCCCCGGGACAGAATGTTGGCAAAAACATTCAGTACTTC.

The sample holds many counts of this clonotype. The V call is TRBV6-5, the J call TRBJ2-1, with D possibly matching TRBD1 (5 bases). Germline lookup yields CDR1 MNHEY and CDR2 SVGAGI. This CDR3 spans 13 amino acids. Deletions cut 9 bases from V and 8 bases from J, with 17 bases between. In DNA, the CDR3 is TGTGCCAGTCGCGCACCAGGGTACGATGAGCAGTTCTTC. Translated: CASRAPGYDEQFF.

The chain employs TRBV15 and TRBJ2-3; the match to TRBD2 covers 7 bases. This CDR3 is 13 amino acids long. V was pared by 6 bases and J by 4 bases, with 4 bases of the junction left unmatched. Germline CDR1 and CDR2: LNHNV and YYDKDF (reference sequence). In nucleotides, the CDR3 is TGTGCCACCAGTATTCGGGGGGCAGATACGCAGTATTTT. Protein sequence: CATSIRGADTQYF.

In this sample, this clonotype turned up many times. The rearrangement links TRBV7-8 to TRBJ2-3, with 7 bases that match TRBD1. In germline, CDR1 is SGHVS, CDR2 FQNEAQ. Trimming took 1 base from V and 2 from J; bases not matched to a gene: 3. The CDR3 is 15 amino acids. The DNA for the CDR3 is TGTGCCAGCAGCTTAGAGGGGGCCCTCACAGATACGCAGTATTTT. Translating gives CASSLEGALTDTQYF.

Of note for this clonotype: A read error may account for a junction end that differs from germline. This chain links TRBV5-1 with TRBJ2-3, with D perhaps being TRBD1 or TRBD2 (6 bases each). Per germline, CDR1 SGHRS and CDR2 YFSETQ. The CDR3 consists of 15 residues. In nucleotides, the CDR3 is TGCGCCAGCAGCTCGTTCCCGGGGGCGACAGATACGCGGTATTTT. Translating gives CASSSFPGATDTRYF.

The rearrangement joins TRBV15 to TRBJ1-1; D call uncertain. The CDR3 consists of 14 residues. CDR1 LNHNV and CDR2 YYDKDF come from the germline V gene (reference sequence). V was trimmed by 0 bases and J by 7 bases, leaving 12 bases between them. In DNA form, the CDR3 reads TGTGCCACCAGCAGAGAGGTCCGGGAAGTTGAAGCTTTCTTT. Protein sequence: CATSREVREVEAFF.

The sample holds many counts of this clonotype. The chain employs TRBV29-1 and TRBJ2-5; D gene unclear. V lost 5 bases and J 0 bases, leaving 16 bases between the germline ends. There are 15 residues in the CDR3. Germline V lookup: CDR1 SQVTM, CDR2 ANQGSEA. CDR3 sequence reads: CSVPIGFMYQETQYF. The DNA of the CDR3 is TGCAGCGTTCCCATTGGTTTTATGTACCAAGAGACCCAGTACTTC.

The sample holds many counts of this clonotype. This CDR3 reads CASSRGDYGYTF. The CDR3 bases are TGTGCCAGCAGTCGTGGGGATTATGGCTACACCTTC. The rearrangement uses TRBV6-5 and TRBJ1-2; D gene unclear. V was pared by 5 bases and J by 5 bases, with 9 bases between. CDR3 length: 12 residues. Germline V lookup: CDR1 MNHEY, CDR2 SVGAGI.

This clonotype was recorded a few times. The V call is TRBV29-1, the J call TRBJ1-2; possible D gene TRBD1, 5 bases. The V end was cut by 7 bases, the J end by 3 bases, with 9 bases between. This CDR3 contains 11 residues. Per the germline V gene, CDR1 is SQVTM and CDR2 is ANQGSEA. CDR3 region: CSGGHYYGYTF. The CDR3 DNA sequence: TGCAGCGGCGGACACTACTATGGCTACACCTTC.

A note on this clonotype: A much larger clonotype is one base distant, so this may be a read error. The chain is built from TRBV10-3 and TRBJ2-3; the D gene is possibly TRBD2 (6 bases). Per germline, CDR1 ENHRY and CDR2 SYGVKD. The CDR3 contains 17 residues. In DNA, the CDR3 is TGTGCCGTCAGAGAGGTAGGCCTGACGGGGGACACAGATACGCAGTATTTT. Translating gives CAVREVGLTGDTDTQYF.

A word on this clonotype: One end of the junction fails to match germline, which may point to a read error. The chain carries TRBV20-1 and TRBJ1-3, with D unresolved. CDR1 DFQATT and CDR2 SNEGSKA come from the germline V gene (reference sequence). The CDR3 has 14 amino acids. As DNA, the CDR3 is TGCAGTGCCCAAAACACTCCCTCTGGGAACACCATATATTTT. The encoded protein is CSAQNTPSGNTIYF.

This clonotype was picked up a small number of times. The chain recombines TRBV5-1 with TRBJ2-5; tentatively, D is TRBD1 (6 bases). The CDR3 sequence is 14 residues long. V was pared by 4 bases and J by 5 bases, with 15 bases between. Germline V lookup: CDR1 SGHRS, CDR2 YFSETQ. The CDR3 DNA sequence: TGCGCCAGCAGCATATCAGGGGCCCGGGAGACCCAGTACTTC. Amino acids: CASSISGARETQYF.

Details on this clonotype: This may be a read error: a much more frequent sequence differs by one nucleotide. The CDR3 reads CASASGGRSEQFF. The CDR3 DNA reads TGTGCCAGCGCAAGTGGGGGGAGGAGTGAGCAGTTCTTC. The J gene is TRBJ2-1, the V gene TRBV12-3 or TRBV12-4, with TRBD2 as a possible D gene (6 bases). This CDR3 contains 13 residues. V dropped 8 bases and J dropped 9 bases, with 17 bases sitting between them.

This clonotype was seen ten or more times. This rearrangement joins TRBV6-5 to TRBJ2-3; D not resolved. The CDR3 is 14 residues long. CDR1 MNHEY and CDR2 SVGAGI come from the germline V gene. V lost 4 bases and J 3 bases, leaving 11 bases between the germline ends. CDR3 region: CASSSLSRTDTQYF. DNA for the CDR3: TGTGCCAGCAGTTCGCTCTCAAGAACAGATACGCAGTATTTT.

Remarks on this clonotype: The junction differs from germline at one of its ends, possibly a read error. This chain connects TRBV12-3 or TRBV12-4 to TRBJ2-3, with D possibly being TRBD2 (5 bases). This CDR3 is 14 amino acids long. CDR3 protein: CASSLGSSTDAQYF. The CDR3 bases are TGTGCCAGCAGTTTGGGGTCTAGCACAGATGCGCAGTATTTT.

This clonotype was seen many times. The chain combines TRBV27 with TRBJ2-3; D might be TRBD2 (7 bases). The V gene's germline CDR1 is MNHEY and CDR2 SMNVEV (reference sequence). V was trimmed by 1 base and J by 5 bases, leaving 10 bases between them. There are 14 residues in the CDR3. This CDR3 is CASSLWGGGDTQYF. For the CDR3, the DNA is TGTGCCAGCAGTTTATGGGGGGGCGGAGATACGCAGTATTTT.

This clonotype has a count of ten or more. This sequence joins TRBV10-3 and TRBJ2-5; 7 bases are a match to TRBD1. Germline V gene sequence: CDR1 ENHRY, CDR2 SYGVKD. The CDR3 extends over 15 amino acids. Germline trimming cut 3 bases from V and 0 bases from J; bases unmatched to any gene: 4. CDR3 loop: CAISDLDRDQETQYF. The CDR3 nucleotides read TGTGCCATCAGTGATCTCGACAGGGACCAAGAGACCCAGTACTTC.

This clonotype has just a few counts. This chain connects TRBV20-1 to TRBJ2-7, with 10 bases lining up with TRBD2. Germline V lookup: CDR1 DFQATT, CDR2 SNEGSKA (reference sequence). V shed 6 bases, J shed 2 bases, and the junction held 10 bases outside the gene matches. This CDR3 is built from 15 residues. CDR3 coding DNA: TGCAGTGCAGCCCATAGCGGGGGGCCTCCCTACGAGCAGTACTTC. Its protein is CSAAHSGGPPYEQYF.

This clonotype occurred a few times. The V call is TRBV7-3, the J call TRBJ1-5, with D hard to call. CDR1 is SGHTA and CDR2 is FQGTGA in the germline V gene. The CDR3 is 11 residues long. The V and J ends lost 5 bases and 7 bases respectively, with 6 bases between them. Here the CDR3 DNA reads TGTGCCAGCAGCGACCGGCAGCCCCAGCATTTT. Translating gives CASSDRQPQHF.

The genes are TRBV21-1 and TRBJ2-3. TRBV21-1 is an annotated pseudogene. This CDR3 has 15 amino acids. CDR3 in amino acids: CASSKGVERSDTQYF. In nucleotides, the CDR3 is TGTGCCAGCAGCAAAGGGGTAGAACGATCAGATACGCAGTATTTT.

This chain uses TRBV29-1 with TRBJ2-1; the match to TRBD2 covers 12 bases. The ends lost 4 bases at V and 0 bases at J; junction bases unmatched: 7. Germline CDR1 and CDR2: SQVTM and ANQGSEA. The CDR3 totals 17 residues. CDR3 region: CSVGGASGGASYNEQFF. DNA of the CDR3: TGCAGCGTTGGAGGGGCTAGCGGGGGGGCCTCCTACAATGAGCAGTTCTTC.

The chain links TRBV20-1 to TRBJ2-5; D gene uncertain. Looked up from germline, CDR1 is DFQATT and CDR2 is SNEGSKA (reference sequence). Trimming removed 5 bases at V and 4 bases at J, with 11 bases between. The CDR3 length is 12 residues. The CDR3 loop is CSAGPTGETQYF. The CDR3 bases are TGCAGTGCTGGCCCGACTGGAGAGACCCAGTACTTC.

V and J are TRBV15 and TRBJ2-7; no firm D call. This CDR3 is 13 amino acids long. The germline V and J ends were trimmed by 2 bases and 0 bases, with 5 bases remaining between them. Looked up from germline, CDR1 is LNHNV and CDR2 is YYDKDF (reference sequence). CDR3 bases: TGTGCCACCAGCAGACCGCCCTCCTACGAGCAGTACTTC. This codes for CATSRPPSYEQYF.

The chain recombines TRBV10-2 with TRBJ1-5, with D maybe TRBD1 (6 bases). The CDR3 runs 16 residues. CDR1 and CDR2 (germline): WSHSY, SAAADI. Trimming removed 6 bases from V and 6 bases from J, with 21 bases in between. CDR3 in DNA: TGCGCCAGCAGACCGTCCGGCGGGTCAGGGGCTCAGCCCCAGCATTTT. Translation gives CASRPSGGSGAQPQHF.

The chain joins TRBV7-7 to TRBJ2-5, with D perhaps TRBD1 (6 bases). Germline lookup yields CDR1 SSHAT and CDR2 FNYEAQ (reference sequence). V was pared by 3 bases and J by 4 bases, with 12 bases between. The CDR3 runs 14 residues. The CDR3 DNA reads as TGTGCCAGCAGCTTGACAGGAGCGCTAGAGACCCAGTACTTC. It specifies CASSLTGALETQYF.

This clonotype has just a few counts. This chain uses TRBV6-6 with TRBJ1-5; TRBD1 matches at 7 bases. CDR3 length: 13 residues. Germline trimming cut 8 bases from V and 3 bases from J; bases unmatched to any gene: 4. In germline, CDR1 is MNHNY, CDR2 SVGAGI (reference sequence). The chain's CDR3 is CASGDRSNQPQHF. The DNA for the CDR3 is TGTGCCAGCGGGGACAGATCCAATCAGCCCCAGCATTTT.

This clonotype was seen at least ten times. The CDR3, as DNA: TGTGCCAGCAGTTTAGGGGGTAATGGCTACACCTTC. Translated: CASSLGGNGYTF. J is TRBJ1-2 and V is TRBV12-3 or TRBV12-4, with D unclear. CDR3 size: 12 residues. V shed 1 base and J shed 6 bases, with 6 bases lying between them.

The chain links TRBV7-2 to TRBJ1-2, with D unclear. This CDR3 is 13 amino acids long. Trimming removed 3 bases at V and 8 bases at J, with 13 bases between. The germline gives CDR1 SGHTA, CDR2 FQGNSA. The CDR3 loop is CASSFPGVRGYTF. CDR3 DNA: TGTGCCAGCAGCTTCCCGGGCGTCAGGGGCTACACCTTC.

The chain recombines TRBV4-3 with TRBJ2-3, with D unclear. The length of the CDR3 is 15 residues. V shed 4 bases and J shed 2 bases, with 13 bases lying between them. Per germline, CDR1 LGHNA and CDR2 YSLEER. The chain's CDR3 is CASSPGRLDTDTQYF. CDR3 DNA: TGCGCCAGCAGCCCCGGCCGTCTCGACACAGATACGCAGTATTTT.

This chain uses TRBV4-2 with TRBJ1-5; 9 bases fit TRBD1. V lost 2 bases and J lost 1; bases outside the gene matches: 6. Germline CDR1 LGHNA, CDR2 YNFKEQ. The CDR3 is 17 amino acids. The CDR3 loop is CASSQTRDRESNQPQHF. CDR3 nucleotide sequence: TGTGCCAGCAGCCAAACCAGGGACAGGGAAAGCAATCAGCCCCAGCATTTT.